This entry is about one T cell receptor (beta chain). Antigen specificity is unknown. CDR3 length equals 14 residues. V gave up 2 bases and J gave up 1 base, with 7 bases separating them. The V gene's germline CDR1 is MNHEY and CDR2 SMNVEV (reference sequence). This record belongs to a study of monozygotic twins with cystic fibrosis. Background on the study: With roughly 16 PCR cycles, barcoded libraries came from about 3 micrograms of fragmented DNA.

Measured with immunoSEQ multiplex PCR; TCRdb has only the in-frame clones, and not every one. The top ten hold 1.9% of the sample, which has about 19,000 clones, approximately 97% seen once. Whole-study findings and limits: V usage most resembled the co-twin in 13 of 16 pairs.

Sequenced material: blood. The TCR comes from a woman in her twenties or thirties with cystic fibrosis. The chain couples TRBV27 to TRBJ2-3; no clear D gene. CDR3 loop: CASSLIRGTDTQYF. CDR3 nucleotides: TGTGCCAGCAGTTTAATTCGGGGCACAGATACGCAGTATTTT.